This T cell receptor beta chain was identified in a study of Graves' ophthalmopathy and Graves' hyperthyroidism. Background on the study: Sampling took place at initial diagnosis, with peripheral blood obtained before any treatment. Overall study results and limits: Ophthalmopathy cases were distinguished from stable hyperthyroidism by a 13-signature model, reaching around 90% sensitivity and around 83% specificity. In blood appeared most of the expanded thyroid clonotypes whose frequency exceeded 0.001.

Enrollment excluded any patients with other autoimmune diseases, uncontrolled infections, pregnancy or lactation. Amplification of the TCR beta CDR3 regions used RNA transcripts (as template). First-round RT-PCR employed HTBI primers, with a second-round multiplex PCR after it. Each CDR3 protein is one row after TCRdb ran MiXCR on the multiplex PCR reads. The sample has around 400,000 distinct CDR3 sequences; around 16% are singletons. This clonotype was observed many times. Its specificity is unknown. The sequenced material came from peripheral blood. The origin of this receptor is a woman aged 18-29 years with Graves' ophthalmopathy.

CDR3 residues: CASRQRGYSNQPQHF. Written as DNA, the CDR3 is TGTGCCAGCAGGCAACGTGGCTATAGCAATCAGCCCCAGCATTTT. The V gene is TRBV6-2 or TRBV6-3, the J gene TRBJ1-5; D gene uncertain. Per germline, CDR1 MNHEY and CDR2 SVGEGT. The CDR3 contains 15 residues. V lost 6 bases and J lost 0, with 12 bases in between.